The 14 T cell receptor beta chains below come from one sample, sequenced in a study of cytomegalovirus exposure and HLA in healthy donors. Vbeta (60) and Jbeta (13) primers were used in the PCR. Profiled with immunoSEQ multiplex PCR; TCRdb holds only in-frame clones, not every one. This repertoire shows 150,000 to 250,000 clones, 70% to 85% found once; its top ten account for roughly 0.1%. The sample comprised PBMCs. These receptors were obtained from a boy between 2 and 15 years old in good health and CMV-seronegative.

This clone has just one count. The gene calls are TRBV7-2 and TRBJ2-3, with a weak D call TRBD2 (7 bases). V lost 9 bases and J lost 2, with 12 bases in between. The CDR3 has 13 residues. Germline V lookup: CDR1 SGHTA, CDR2 FQGNSA. The CDR3 DNA is TGTGCCAGTAGCCGGGGGGCCACAGATACGCAGTATTTT. Translation: CASSRGATDTQYF.

V is TRBV5-4 and J is TRBJ1-2, with 7 nucleotides matching TRBD1. Germline assignment: CDR1 SGHNT and CDR2 YYREEE (reference sequence). The CDR3 totals 12 residues. Trimming at V came to 4 bases and at J to 7 bases, leaving 4 bases not matched to a gene. CDR3 protein: CASSNYRGGYTF. CDR3 DNA: TGTGCCAGCAGCAACTACAGGGGTGGCTACACCTTC.

This clone was counted a single time. The chain links TRBV4-3 to TRBJ2-2; 9 nucleotides align to TRBD1. CDR1 LGHNA and CDR2 YSLEER come from the germline V gene. The CDR3 is 18 amino acids. Trimming took 1 base from V and 2 from J; bases not matched to a gene: 8. DNA for the CDR3: TGCGCCAGCAGCCAAGGGTTCGCGGGACAGGGCAACACCGGGGAGCTGTTTTTT. This gives the protein CASSQGFAGQGNTGELFF.

The CDR3 sequence is CATSGSGNTIYF. DNA for the CDR3: TGTGCCACTTCGGGCTCTGGAAACACCATATATTTT. The chain recombines TRBV6-6 with TRBJ1-3, with unresolved D. This CDR3 contains 12 residues. Trimming shortened V by 10 bases and J by 0 bases, and 7 bases separated the two germline ends. CDR1 is MNHNY, CDR2 SVGAGI, per germline (reference sequence).

The rearrangement joins TRBV20-1 to TRBJ1-1; D gene uncertain. The CDR3 extends over 11 amino acids. Germline values: CDR1 DFQATT, CDR2 SNEGSKA (reference sequence). The CDR3 loop reads CSAHEYTEAFF. In DNA, the CDR3 is TGCAGCGCCCATGAGTACACTGAAGCTTTCTTT.

This chain uses TRBV11-1 with TRBJ1-6; D gene ambiguous. V dropped 5 bases and J dropped 0 bases, with 8 bases sitting between them. In germline, CDR1 is SGHAT, CDR2 FQDESV (reference sequence). The CDR3 is 15 amino acids. In DNA form, the CDR3 reads TGTGCCAGCAGCGGTCGGAGCTCCTATAATTCACCCCTCCACTTT. Its protein is CASSGRSSYNSPLHF. Full variable domain (remainder filled in from reference TRBV11-1 and TRBJ1-6): EAEVAQSPRYKITEKSQAVAFWCDPISGHATLYWYRQILGQGPELLVQFQDESVVDDSQLPKDRFSAERLKGVDSTLKIQPAELGDSAMYLCASSGRSSYNSPLHFGNGTRLTVT.

CDR3 nucleotides: TGTGCCAGCAGCCCCTGGCGGCAAGAGACCCAGTACTTC. Residues: CASSPWRQETQYF. This sequence joins TRBV6-6 and TRBJ2-5; D gene unclear. The length of the CDR3 is 13 residues. Trimming left V 6 bases short and J 2 bases short, with 10 bases between. CDR1 is MNHNY, CDR2 SVGAGI, per germline (reference sequence).

The chain employs TRBV6-1 and TRBJ2-7; tentatively, D is TRBD1 (6 bases). The CDR3 covers 13 residues. The ends were cut back, 4 bases at V and 7 bases at J, with 14 bases in the middle. Germline V lookup: CDR1 MNHNS, CDR2 SASEGT. This CDR3 is CASSGIPGEEQYF. In nucleotides, the CDR3 is TGTGCCAGCAGTGGGATTCCAGGGGAGGAGCAGTACTTC.

V and J are TRBV4-3 and TRBJ2-2, with D possibly being TRBD2 (5 bases). Germline CDR1 reads LGHNA; CDR2 reads YSLEER. Between the trimmed V and J ends, which lost 0 bases and 4 bases, there was a span of 15 bases. The CDR3 is 17 residues long. CDR3 protein: CASSQDRRTELTGELFF. The CDR3 DNA reads TGCGCCAGCAGCCAAGATCGGAGGACTGAACTCACCGGGGAGCTGTTTTTT.

The V call is TRBV20-1, the J call TRBJ2-7; 7 bases are a match to TRBD1. The CDR3 loop spans 11 amino acids. V lost 2 bases, J lost 6 bases, and 1 base stayed unmatched. Germline V gene data show CDR1 as DFQATT and CDR2 as SNEGSKA (reference sequence). The CDR3: CSARRTGEQYF. CDR3 sequence (DNA): TGCAGTGCTAGACGGACAGGCGAGCAGTACTTC.

The chain couples TRBV4-2 to TRBJ2-1; D ambiguous. Germline V gene data show CDR1 as LGHNA and CDR2 as YNFKEQ. The V and J ends lost 4 bases and 0 bases respectively, with 13 bases between them. The CDR3 has 16 amino acids. Here the CDR3 reads CASSRGLGNSYNEQFF. CDR3 DNA sequence: TGTGCCAGCAGCCGCGGCCTTGGTAACTCCTACAATGAGCAGTTCTTC.

The rearrangement links TRBV18 to TRBJ1-1, with 7 bases aligning to TRBD1. This CDR3 region has 15 residues. From germline, CDR1 is KGHSH and CDR2 LQKENI. Trimming took 0 bases from V and 6 from J; bases not matched to a gene: 7. DNA of the CDR3: TGTGCCAGCTCACCACCCGGACAGGATCTATCTGAAGCTTTCTTT. It yields the protein CASSPPGQDLSEAFF.

The V call is TRBV15, the J call TRBJ1-1, with TRBD1 as a possible D gene (6 bases). Between the trimmed V and J ends, which lost 3 bases and 3 bases, there was a span of 11 bases. The CDR3 totals 14 residues. The germline CDR1 and CDR2 sequences are LNHNV and YYDKDF (reference sequence). The DNA for the CDR3 is TGTGCCACCAGCAGCAAATACAGGGACACTGAAGCTTTCTTT. Protein product: CATSSKYRDTEAFF.

V usage is TRBV2 and J usage is TRBJ2-7, with TRBD2 as a possible D gene (5 bases). Germline values: CDR1 SNHLY, CDR2 FYNNEI. Trimming cost V 6 bases and J 7 bases, with 10 bases left between them. This CDR3 region has 11 residues. As DNA, the CDR3 is TGTGCCAGCAGCGCCACGGGGGAGCAGTACTTC. Its translation is CASSATGEQYF.